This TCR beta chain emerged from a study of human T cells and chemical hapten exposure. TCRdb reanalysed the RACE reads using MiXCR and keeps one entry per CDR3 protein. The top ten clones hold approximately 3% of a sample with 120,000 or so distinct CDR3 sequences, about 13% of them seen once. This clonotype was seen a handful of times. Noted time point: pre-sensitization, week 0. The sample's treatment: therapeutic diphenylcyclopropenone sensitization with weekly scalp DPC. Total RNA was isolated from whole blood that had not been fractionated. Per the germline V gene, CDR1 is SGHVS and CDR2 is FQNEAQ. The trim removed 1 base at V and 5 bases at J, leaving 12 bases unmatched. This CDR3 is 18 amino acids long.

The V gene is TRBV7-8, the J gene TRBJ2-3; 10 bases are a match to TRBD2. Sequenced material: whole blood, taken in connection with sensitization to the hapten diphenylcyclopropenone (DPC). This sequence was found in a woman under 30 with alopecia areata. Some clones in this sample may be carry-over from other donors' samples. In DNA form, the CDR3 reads TGTGCCAGCAGCTTAGGAATGGGCGGACTAGCGGAGGTAGATACGCAGTATTTT. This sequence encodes CASSLGMGGLAEVDTQYF.